The clone carrying this T cell receptor beta chain was picked up a small number of times. Researchers used 5'RACE with constant-segment primers to make TCR alpha and TCR beta cDNA libraries that carry sample barcodes and UMIs. TCRdb re-called the 5' RACE reads through MiXCR, storing one row per CDR3 protein. The data contain under 450,000 distinct CDR3 sequences, 20% to 25% of them seen just once; the ten biggest clones take up 20% to 25%. The entry originates in a study of T-cell memory formation after mild COVID-19. Sequenced sample: PBMCs or a T cell subset sorted from them (not recorded which). The TCR was taken from a man between 18 and 29 years old who had mild COVID-19 (a few samples of this study predate the infection). Cell type and time point are not known.

The CDR3 is CASSRAKREQSDTQYF. CDR3 DNA sequence: TGCGCCAGCAGCCGCGCAAAGAGGGAACAATCAGATACGCAGTATTTT. This chain joins TRBV4-1 and TRBJ2-3; TRBD2 might be the D (5 bases). The CDR3 covers 16 residues. The germline V and J ends were trimmed by 4 bases and 4 bases, with 18 bases remaining between them. Germline V gene lookup returns CDR1 MGHRA and CDR2 YSYEKL.